One and the same sample provided the 14 T cell receptor beta chains below, sequenced in a study of regulatory dendritic cells for organ transplantation. The antigens for these receptors are not known. Assay used: immunoSEQ multiplex PCR; TCRdb lists only in-frame clones, some missing. There are 15,000 to 20,000 clones in the sample; 70% to 80% occur only once, and more than 3% lies in the top ten. Sorted T cells were CFSE-labeled and cultured around 5 days with allogeneic regulatory or mature dendritic cells at 1:10. The sample consisted of memory CD4+ T cells from blood cultured with regulatory dendritic cells. Documented subset: CD45RO+ memory T cells. The receptors were sampled from a human donor in good health.

The chain has TRBV28 and TRBJ2-7; D gene unclear. V was pared by 8 bases and J by 7 bases, with 12 bases between. This CDR3 has 11 residues. Germline-derived CDR1 and CDR2 are MDHEN and SYDVKM. The CDR3 region is CASRNMDEQYF. CDR3 nucleotides: TGTGCCAGCCGGAACATGGATGAGCAGTACTTC.

This chain joins TRBV9 and TRBJ2-6, with 9 nucleotides matching TRBD1. Unmatched junction bases numbered 4, after V lost 4 bases and J lost 2 bases. The CDR3 loop spans 16 amino acids. Germline values: CDR1 SGDLS, CDR2 YYNGEE. CDR3 DNA sequence: TGTGCCAGCAGCTTAACAGGGGGCCCTGGGGCCAACGTCCTGACTTTC. Its protein product is CASSLTGGPGANVLTF. Combining the CDR3 with reference TRBV9 and TRBJ2-6 gives the whole variable domain DSGVTQTPKHLITATGQRVTLRCSPRSGDLSVYWYQQSLDQGLQFLIQYYNGEERAKGNILERFSAQQFPDLHSELNLSSLELGDSALYFCASSLTGGPGANVLTFGAGSRLTVL.

V gene TRBV28 combines with J gene TRBJ2-1; 7 nucleotides match TRBD2. V was clipped by 5 bases and J by 7 bases; unmatched bases: 11. Germline V gene sequence: CDR1 MDHEN, CDR2 SYDVKM. The CDR3 runs to 15 residues. The CDR3 nucleotides read TGTGCCAGCAGTGAAAGACTAGCCCCCGGGAATGAGCAGTTCTTC. Its protein product is CASSERLAPGNEQFF.

V is TRBV18 and J is TRBJ1-5; weak D call: TRBD1 (5 bases). V lost 4 bases, J lost 6 bases, and 13 bases lay in between. CDR1 KGHSH and CDR2 LQKENI come from the germline V gene. There are 14 residues in the CDR3. The CDR3 DNA is TGTGCCAGCTCACGATCACAGGATGCTCAGCCCCAGCATTTT. This translates into CASSRSQDAQPQHF.

This chain joins TRBV28 and TRBJ2-3; 8 bases are a match to TRBD1. The CDR3 is 16 amino acids. Trimming took 5 bases from V and 3 from J; bases not matched to a gene: 10. Germline loops: CDR1 MDHEN, CDR2 SYDVKM. CDR3 DNA: TGTGCCAGCAGTCCGGCGGACAGGGTAGAAACAGATACGCAGTATTTT. Residues: CASSPADRVETDTQYF.

The chain recombines TRBV11-2 with TRBJ1-6; 11 nucleotides agree with TRBD1. Losses at the gene ends were 5 bases for V and 10 bases for J; bases not matched to a gene: 7. CDR3 length equals 15 residues. The V gene's germline CDR1 is SGHAT and CDR2 FQNNGV. Here the CDR3 DNA reads TGTGCCAGCAGCACCGGGACAGGGGGTTTGTCACCCCTCCACTTT. Translation: CASSTGTGGLSPLHF.

This chain uses TRBV27 with TRBJ2-7, with 7 bases matching TRBD2. The germline gives CDR1 MNHEY, CDR2 SMNVEV (reference sequence). The CDR3 is 17 residues long. V was pared by 6 bases and J by 1 base, with 15 bases of the junction left unmatched. DNA for the CDR3: TGTGCCAGCAGCCGCCGGGTGGTCGAGCGGGGATCCTACGAGCAGTACTTC. Translation: CASSRRVVERGSYEQYF.

This clone appeared a single time. The chain couples TRBV2 to TRBJ2-2; the D gene is possibly TRBD1 (5 bases). CDR1 SNHLY and CDR2 FYNNEI come from the germline V gene. The CDR3 is 15 residues long. Deletions cut 1 base from V and 5 bases from J, with 11 bases between. The chain's CDR3 is CASSEVRVLTGELFF. The CDR3 bases are TGTGCCAGCAGTGAAGTCAGGGTGTTAACCGGGGAGCTGTTTTTT.

V gene TRBV7-3 combines with J gene TRBJ2-2; 8 bases match TRBD1. This CDR3 has 15 residues. Germline trimming cut 5 bases from V and 5 bases from J; bases unmatched to any gene: 7. Germline V gene lookup returns CDR1 SGHTA and CDR2 FQGTGA. This CDR3 is CASSKDRGETGELFF. The DNA for the CDR3 is TGTGCCAGCAGCAAAGACAGGGGTGAGACCGGGGAGCTGTTTTTT.

V gene TRBV10-3 combines with J gene TRBJ1-6; 7 bases are a match to TRBD1. The CDR3 has 13 residues. From germline, CDR1 is ENHRY and CDR2 SYGVKD. The trim removed 4 bases at V and 8 bases at J, leaving 2 bases unmatched. The CDR3 coding sequence is TGTGCCATCAGTGGGCAGGGGGATTCACCCCTCCACTTT. Its protein product is CAISGQGDSPLHF.

This clone was found a few times. This chain uses TRBV6-5 with TRBJ1-3; no clear D gene. Germline-derived CDR1 and CDR2 are MNHEY and SVGAGI. The length of the CDR3 is 11 residues. V lost 2 bases, J lost 5 bases, and 1 base lay in between. The CDR3 reads CASSYRNTIYF. CDR3 DNA: TGTGCCAGCAGTTACCGAAACACCATATATTTT.

The V gene is TRBV11-2, the J gene TRBJ2-2; 9 bases are a match to TRBD2. Unmatched junction bases numbered 7, after V lost 5 bases and J lost 0 bases. The CDR3 extends over 17 amino acids. Germline-derived CDR1 and CDR2 are SGHAT and FQNNGV. The CDR3 region has the DNA TGTGCCAGCAGCCTTGATAGCGGGGGCGCGAACACCGGGGAGCTGTTTTTT. Residues: CASSLDSGGANTGELFF.

The chain combines TRBV9 with TRBJ2-2, with TRBD2 matching 13 bases. Germline V gene data show CDR1 as SGDLS and CDR2 as YYNGEE. V lost 0 bases, J lost 4 bases, and 0 bases stayed unmatched. The CDR3 covers 16 residues. The CDR3 sequence is CASSVGTSGSTGELFF. CDR3 DNA sequence: TGTGCCAGCAGCGTAGGGACTAGCGGGAGCACCGGGGAGCTGTTTTTT.

This clone has just a few counts. The V call is TRBV6-4, the J call TRBJ2-2; maybe TRBD1 (6 bases). V lost 0 bases to trimming and J lost 5 bases, with 7 bases between them. The CDR3 is 14 residues long. CDR1 and CDR2 from the germline V gene are MRHNA and SNTAGT. CDR3 in amino acids: CASSDSGTTGELFF. The DNA of the CDR3 is TGTGCCAGCAGTGACTCCGGGACAACCGGGGAGCTGTTTTTT.